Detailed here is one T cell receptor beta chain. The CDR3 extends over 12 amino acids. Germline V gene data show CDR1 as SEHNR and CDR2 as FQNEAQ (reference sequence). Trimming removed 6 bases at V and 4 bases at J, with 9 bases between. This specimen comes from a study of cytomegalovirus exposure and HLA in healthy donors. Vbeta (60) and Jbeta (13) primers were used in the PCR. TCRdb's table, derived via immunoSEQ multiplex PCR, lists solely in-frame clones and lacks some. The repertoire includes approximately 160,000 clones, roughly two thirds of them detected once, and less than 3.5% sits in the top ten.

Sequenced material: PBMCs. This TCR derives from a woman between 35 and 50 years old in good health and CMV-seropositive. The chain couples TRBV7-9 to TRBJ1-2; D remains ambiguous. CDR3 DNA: TGTGCCAGCAGTCACAATTCCTATGGCTACACCTTC. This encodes CASSHNSYGYTF.